These 7 T cell receptor beta chains came from one sample sequenced in a study of blood T cells in healthy people across ages. A J-beta primer mix and a sample-barcoded 5' primer were used in a second PCR of roughly 7 to 12 cycles. A single record per CDR3 protein comes from TCRdb applying MiXCR to the 5' RACE reads. The data contain approximately 1.5 million distinct CDR3 sequences, roughly two fifths of them seen just once; the ten biggest clones take up more than 4%. Sequenced material: blood. Every receptor here comes from a woman aged 18-29 years in good health.

V and J are TRBV7-9 and TRBJ1-2; weak D call: TRBD1 (5 bases). V was pared by 2 bases and J by 0 bases, with 10 bases between. The CDR3 runs to 15 residues. Germline V gene data show CDR1 as SEHNR and CDR2 as FQNEAQ (reference sequence). CDR3 in amino acids: CASSLRGGSNYGYTF. The CDR3 DNA follows: TGTGCCAGCAGCTTAAGGGGCGGATCTAACTATGGCTACACCTTC.

The chain carries TRBV6-2 or TRBV6-3 and TRBJ2-1, with 7 bases aligning to TRBD2. The CDR3 loop spans 15 amino acids. The V segment lost 6 bases and the J segment 6 bases; nucleotides outside the gene matches: 11. Germline assignment: CDR1 MNHEY and CDR2 SVGEGT. CDR3 amino acids: CASRSRAGRGNEQFF. DNA for the CDR3: TGTGCCAGCAGATCACGAGCGGGACGGGGCAATGAGCAGTTCTTC.

CDR3 bases: TGCGCCAGCAGCGCGGGACCCCGGAGTGCGGATACGCAGTATTTT. This sequence encodes CASSAGPRSADTQYF. The V and J genes are TRBV5-1 and TRBJ2-3, with D possibly being TRBD2 (6 bases). Germline lookup yields CDR1 SGHRS and CDR2 YFSETQ. The CDR3 is 15 amino acids. V was pared by 4 bases and J by 6 bases, with 18 bases between.

V is TRBV5-1 and J is TRBJ2-1; 9 bases align to TRBD2. The DNA end lines up better with TRBJ2-7; the J call may be wrong. Per the germline V gene, CDR1 is SGHRS and CDR2 is YFSETQ. This CDR3 is 19 amino acids long. The CDR3 DNA reads as TGCGCCAGCAGTTCGCCGGGACTAGCAGTTTCAAAATTTTACAATGAGCAGTACTTC. Protein sequence: CASSSPGLAVSKFYNEQYF.

This sequence joins TRBV29-1 and TRBJ1-1, with TRBD1 identical over 7 bases. The CDR3 contains 14 residues. Germline V gives CDR1 SQVTM, CDR2 ANQGSEA. V lost 5 bases to trimming and J lost 2 bases; unmatched junction nucleotides: 8. The CDR3 here is CSVLGQATNTEAFF. CDR3 DNA sequence: TGCAGCGTTCTTGGACAGGCCACCAACACTGAAGCTTTCTTT.

The chain couples TRBV4-3 to TRBJ2-5; 14 bases are a match to TRBD2. V dropped 2 bases and J dropped 0; count of bases not matched to a gene: 11. The CDR3 covers 20 residues. The V gene's germline CDR1 is LGHNA and CDR2 YSLEER. The CDR3 DNA reads TGCGCCAGCAGCCAATACGTCGGACTAGCGGGGGGCTCGTACCAAGAGACCCAGTACTTC. Protein sequence: CASSQYVGLAGGSYQETQYF.

This clonotype was seen only a few times. The chain couples TRBV12-3 or TRBV12-4 to TRBJ1-6; D is unclear. This CDR3 spans 14 amino acids. The ends were cut back, 6 bases at V and 10 bases at J, with 16 bases in the middle. In DNA, the CDR3 is TGTGCCAGCAGCCTCATCCCGGGCGTCTCACCCCTCCACTTT. Translated: CASSLIPGVSPLHF.